The 32 T cell receptor beta chains below come from one sample, sequenced in a study of cytomegalovirus exposure and HLA in healthy donors. Clones were sequenced by immunoSEQ multiplex PCR, and TCRdb holds only the in-frame ones, with some missing. The sample has 110,000 or so clones, under 85% seen once. The sequencing sample was made of PBMCs. The receptors were sampled from a woman aged 18-29 years in good health and CMV-seronegative.

This chain joins TRBV6-4 and TRBJ2-7; 8 bases are shared with TRBD1. The CDR3 is 14 amino acids. J gave up 5 bases and V 2 bases, and 5 bases lay outside the gene matches. Germline loops: CDR1 MRHNA, CDR2 SNTAGT. The CDR3 loop reads CASSDGQGADEQYF. DNA for the CDR3: TGTGCCAGCAGTGACGGGCAGGGGGCGGACGAGCAGTACTTC.

This clone was counted between two and nine times. The chain uses TRBV5-6 and TRBJ2-3; D remains ambiguous. This CDR3 is 16 amino acids long. Trimming removed 5 bases at V and 6 bases at J, with 22 bases between. Germline V gene sequence: CDR1 SGHDT, CDR2 YYEEEE. The CDR3 is CASSSPGQIYTDTQYF. The CDR3 DNA reads as TGTGCCAGCAGTTCGCCGGGTCAAATTTACACCGATACGCAGTATTTT.

V usage is TRBV27 and J usage is TRBJ2-7; D unresolved. Germline CDR1 and CDR2: MNHEY and SMNVEV (reference sequence). The length of the CDR3 is 13 residues. The V and J ends lost 2 bases and 3 bases respectively, with 8 bases between them. The CDR3 protein is CASSLGDFYEQYF. CDR3 in DNA: TGTGCCAGCAGTTTAGGAGACTTCTACGAGCAGTACTTC.

This chain connects TRBV30 to TRBJ1-3; unclear D gene. This CDR3 region has 16 residues. Trimming removed 2 bases from V and 0 bases from J, with 14 bases in between. Germline V gene lookup returns CDR1 GTSNPN and CDR2 SVGIG (reference sequence). This CDR3 reads CAWSLSPPVSGNTIYF. In DNA form, the CDR3 reads TGTGCCTGGAGTTTATCTCCGCCGGTCTCTGGAAACACCATATATTTT.

The chain links TRBV7-2 to TRBJ1-1; D ambiguous. Germline assignment: CDR1 SGHTA and CDR2 FQGNSA. The CDR3 covers 13 residues. The V end lost 0 bases, the J end lost 12 bases, and 14 bases lay between the germline ends. The CDR3 nucleotides read TGTGCCAGCAGCTTAGCCCGTGGAGGCCAACCTTTCTTT. Protein product: CASSLARGGQPFF.

The genes are TRBV7-9 and TRBJ2-7, with D possibly matching TRBD2 (5 bases). The CDR3 length is 12 residues. Germline V gene data show CDR1 as SEHNR and CDR2 as FQNEAQ (reference sequence). Trimming removed 2 bases at V and 3 bases at J, with 5 bases between. The CDR3 DNA reads TGTGCCAGCAGCTTACGGGACTACGAGCAGTACTTC. It is translated as CASSLRDYEQYF.

The chain carries TRBV6-5 and TRBJ2-2; D is undetermined. Germline-derived CDR1 and CDR2 are MNHEY and SVGAGI. The CDR3 has 13 amino acids. V was pared by 4 bases and J by 6 bases, with 9 bases between. CDR3: CASSSRVAGELFF. CDR3 DNA: TGTGCCAGCAGTTCACGGGTAGCCGGGGAGCTGTTTTTT.

This chain uses TRBV11-3 with TRBJ1-1; TRBD1 aligns across 11 bases. CDR3 length: 15 amino acids. Germline assignment: CDR1 SGHNT and CDR2 YENEEA. J gave up 2 bases and V 5 bases, and 4 bases lay outside the gene matches. In nucleotides, the CDR3 is TGTGCCAGCAGCCCGGGACAGGGGGATAACACTGAAGCTTTCTTT. Amino acids: CASSPGQGDNTEAFF. Together with reference TRBV11-3 and TRBJ1-1, the CDR3 gives the full variable domain: EAGVVQSPRYKIIEKKQPVAFWCNPISGHNTLYWYLQNLGQGPELLIRYENEEAVDDSQLPKDRFSAERLKGVDSTLKIQPAELGDSAVYLCASSPGQGDNTEAFFGQGTRLTVV.

This clone was seen a few times. V gene TRBV6-4 combines with J gene TRBJ1-6, with D uncertain. The V end was cut by 4 bases, the J end by 7 bases, with 11 bases between. CDR3 length: 14 amino acids. Germline values: CDR1 MRHNA, CDR2 SNTAGT. The CDR3 coding sequence is TGTGCCAGCAGTGTCACTCCGGGGAATTCACCCCTCCACTTT. Translating gives CASSVTPGNSPLHF.

This chain uses TRBV13 with TRBJ2-2; no clear D gene. The V end was cut by 3 bases, the J end by 7 bases, with 9 bases between. The CDR3 totals 13 residues. CDR1 and CDR2 (germline): PRHDT, FYEKMQ (reference sequence). The CDR3 DNA reads TGTGCCAGCAGCTTGAGCTCCGTCGGGGAGCTGTTTTTT. Translating gives CASSLSSVGELFF.

This chain joins TRBV29-1 and TRBJ1-2; D is undetermined. This CDR3 has 15 amino acids. V gave up 0 bases and J gave up 2 bases, with 13 bases separating them. Germline V CDR1 and CDR2: SQVTM, ANQGSEA. CDR3 amino acids: CSVEERPGGNYGYTF. The CDR3 nucleotides are TGCAGCGTTGAAGAAAGACCCGGCGGGAACTATGGCTACACCTTC.

This clone was counted once. The rearrangement links TRBV27 to TRBJ1-2; TRBD1 agrees at 7 bases. Germline CDR1 is MNHEY and CDR2 is SMNVEV (reference sequence). The CDR3 consists of 14 residues. Trimming at V came to 3 bases and at J to 7 bases, leaving 8 bases not matched to a gene. The CDR3 sequence is CASSLKGAISGYTF. The CDR3 DNA follows: TGTGCCAGCAGTTTGAAGGGGGCGATAAGTGGCTACACCTTC.

The chain has TRBV5-1 and TRBJ2-7; 7 positions agree with TRBD2. The CDR3 is 16 amino acids. The V segment lost 4 bases and the J segment 6 bases; nucleotides outside the gene matches: 16. Germline V gives CDR1 SGHRS, CDR2 YFSETQ. CDR3 region: CASSPRGGREGFEQYF. The CDR3 DNA sequence: TGCGCCAGCAGCCCTAGGGGAGGAAGGGAGGGTTTCGAGCAGTACTTC.

This chain connects TRBV9 to TRBJ2-7; 8 bases match TRBD1. Per the germline V gene, CDR1 is SGDLS and CDR2 is YYNGEE. This CDR3 region has 15 residues. V shed 4 bases and J 5 bases; nucleotides not matched to a gene: 11. The CDR3 spells CASSKLGDRNHEQYF. CDR3 nucleotide sequence: TGTGCCAGCAGCAAATTGGGGGACAGGAACCACGAGCAGTACTTC.

This rearrangement joins TRBV9 to TRBJ1-1, with TRBD1 as a possible D gene (6 bases). CDR1 and CDR2 (germline): SGDLS, YYNGEE. The V end lost 2 bases, the J end lost 5 bases, and 10 bases lay between the germline ends. The CDR3 covers 13 residues. As DNA, the CDR3 is TGTGCCAGCAGCGTTGGGGGGGCGACTGAAGCTTTCTTT. Translation: CASSVGGATEAFF.

The rearrangement joins TRBV7-8 to TRBJ1-1; D is perhaps TRBD1 (5 bases). Trimming took off 9 bases at V and 1 base at J, with 15 bases between the two ends. This CDR3 is 14 amino acids long. Germline CDR1 reads SGHVS; CDR2 reads FQNEAQ. CDR3 in DNA: TGTGCCAGTTGGGAGCGGGGACCGAACACTGAAGCTTTCTTT. Translating it yields CASWERGPNTEAFF.

This sequence joins TRBV20-1 and TRBJ1-1; D gene uncertain. The CDR3 is 11 amino acids. Trimming left V 6 bases short and J 4 bases short, with 9 bases between. Germline V gene lookup returns CDR1 DFQATT and CDR2 SNEGSKA (reference sequence). Here the CDR3 DNA reads TGCAGTGCGGGAGGGAGCACTGAAGCTTTCTTT. Its protein product is CSAGGSTEAFF.

The gene calls are TRBV13 and TRBJ1-1; TRBD1 matches 7 bases. J lost 3 bases, V lost 4 bases, and 8 bases had no gene match. CDR3 length: 15 residues. Germline V gives CDR1 PRHDT, CDR2 FYEKMQ (reference sequence). CDR3 loop: CASSSTGEEDTEAFF. CDR3 DNA: TGTGCCAGCAGCTCTACAGGGGAGGAGGACACTGAAGCTTTCTTT.

The V call is TRBV7-9, the J call TRBJ2-1; possibly TRBD1 for D (6 bases). Germline-derived CDR1 and CDR2 are SEHNR and FQNEAQ (reference sequence). With 4 bases removed from V and 8 bases from J, the gap between germline ends came to 12 bases. The CDR3 is 13 residues long. CDR3 sequence (DNA): TGTGCCAGCAGCTGGGACAATATCGATGAGCAGTTCTTC. Amino acids: CASSWDNIDEQFF.

The sample holds one count of this clone. The chain links TRBV11-2 to TRBJ2-4; a weak D match, TRBD2 (6 bases). Looked up from germline, CDR1 is SGHAT and CDR2 is FQNNGV. Between the trimmed V and J ends, which lost 5 bases and 6 bases, there was a span of 17 bases. The CDR3 sequence is 15 residues long. The chain's CDR3 is CASSPGSGGINIQYF. CDR3 DNA sequence: TGTGCCAGCAGCCCCGGGTCTGGGGGGATAAACATTCAGTACTTC.

This CDR3 reads CASSDVGSGGSDTQYF. CDR3 sequence (DNA): TGTGCCAGCAGTGACGTGGGTAGCGGGGGCTCAGATACGCAGTATTTT. The V gene is TRBV6-4, the J gene TRBJ2-3; TRBD2 matches at 9 bases. The V gene end was trimmed by 2 bases and the J gene end by 4 bases; junction bases not matched to a gene: 7. The CDR3 runs to 16 residues. Germline V CDR1 and CDR2: MRHNA, SNTAGT.

The chain uses TRBV9 and TRBJ1-6, with 8 nucleotides matching TRBD1. Germline trimming cut 0 bases from V and 13 bases from J; bases unmatched to any gene: 6. In germline, CDR1 is SGDLS, CDR2 YYNGEE. The CDR3 consists of 14 residues. In DNA form, the CDR3 reads TGTGCCAGCAGCGTAGCTCCAGGGGGCGATCCCCTCCACTTT. Its protein product is CASSVAPGGDPLHF.

This chain connects TRBV21-1 to TRBJ1-5; TRBD1 is taken as the D call from the table, unchecked against the DNA. TRBV21-1 constitutes a pseudogene. CDR3 length: 22 residues. In nucleotides, the CDR3 is TGTGCCAGCAGCCAATCACCCCTCCCCCTCAGGGTCGCGTGGCTAAGCAATCAGCCCCAGCATTTT. It encodes CASSQSPLPLRVAWLSNQPQHF.

The sample holds a few counts of this clone. The chain employs TRBV2 and TRBJ1-2, with 7 bases that match TRBD1. The CDR3 has 14 amino acids. Trimming cost V 6 bases and J 4 bases; bases outside gene matches: 8. From germline, CDR1 is SNHLY and CDR2 FYNNEI. CDR3 sequence: CASRDRTGGYGYTF. The CDR3 coding sequence is TGTGCCAGCAGGGATAGGACAGGAGGCTATGGCTACACCTTC. Filled out from reference TRBV2 and TRBJ1-2, the complete variable domain reads EPEVTQTPSHQVTQMGQEVILRCVPISNHLYFYWYRQILGQKVEFLVSFYNNEISEKSEIFDDQFSVERPDGSNFTLKIRSTKLEDSAMYFCASRDRTGGYGYTFGSGTRLTVV.

This clone was seen ten or more times. The chain links TRBV5-5 to TRBJ2-7; 7 bases fit TRBD1. This CDR3 contains 13 residues. Per germline, CDR1 SGHKS and CDR2 YYEKEE (reference sequence). Trimming cost V 4 bases and J 3 bases; bases outside gene matches: 4. CDR3 bases: TGTGCCAGCAGCCGACGACAGGGCTACGAGCAGTACTTC. Translated, it gives CASSRRQGYEQYF.

This clone was counted a single time. The CDR3 spells CASSMGQDYEQYF. As DNA, the CDR3 is TGTGCCAGTAGTATGGGGCAGGACTACGAGCAGTACTTC. This chain uses TRBV19 with TRBJ2-7, with a tentative D call TRBD1 (5 bases). Trimming left V 3 bases short and J 3 bases short, with 9 bases between. Germline assignment: CDR1 LNHDA and CDR2 SQIVND (reference sequence). This CDR3 has 13 residues.

The J gene is TRBJ2-7, the V gene TRBV6-5, with D unresolved. V was pared by 5 bases and J by 2 bases, with 7 bases between. Germline V gene lookup returns CDR1 MNHEY and CDR2 SVGAGI. The CDR3 has 12 amino acids. CDR3 bases: TGTGCCAGCAGTACTGACACCTACGAGCAGTACTTC. It translates to CASSTDTYEQYF.

The chain carries TRBV14 and TRBJ2-3, with 10 nucleotides matching TRBD1. With V trimmed by 0 bases and J by 3 bases, 15 bases remained unmatched. The V gene's germline CDR1 is SGHDN and CDR2 FVKESK. CDR3 length: 20 amino acids. CDR3 bases: TGTGCCAGCAGCCAAGAGGGACAGGGGACCCTCTTCGACCAGACAGATACGCAGTATTTT. Protein: CASSQEGQGTLFDQTDTQYF.

There are a few counts of this clone. V usage is TRBV9 and J usage is TRBJ1-6; D is unresolved. The CDR3 runs to 14 residues. Germline V gene lookup returns CDR1 SGDLS and CDR2 YYNGEE. V lost 4 bases and J 7 bases, leaving 12 bases between the germline ends. The CDR3 protein is CASSIGLGNSPLHF. CDR3 DNA sequence: TGTGCCAGCAGCATTGGACTAGGGAATTCACCCCTCCACTTT. The full variable domain, rest sourced from reference TRBV9 and TRBJ1-6, is DSGVTQTPKHLITATGQRVTLRCSPRSGDLSVYWYQQSLDQGLQFLIQYYNGEERAKGNILERFSAQQFPDLHSELNLSSLELGDSALYFCASSIGLGNSPLHFGNGTRLTVT.

The chain uses TRBV6-5 and TRBJ1-2; maybe TRBD1 (6 bases). V was clipped by 4 bases and J by 12 bases, with 21 bases between them. The length of the CDR3 is 14 residues. The germline gives CDR1 MNHEY, CDR2 SVGAGI. This CDR3 reads CASSSPRKQGTNTF. The CDR3 coding sequence is TGTGCCAGCAGTTCCCCCAGAAAACAGGGTACAAACACCTTC.

The V and J genes are TRBV5-1 and TRBJ2-7; 7 bases match TRBD1. The CDR3 has 16 residues. J was trimmed by 1 base and V by 4 bases; bases with no gene match: 11. CDR1 and CDR2 (germline): SGHRS, YFSETQ. The chain's CDR3 is CASSPEPTGRSYEQYF. The CDR3 region has the DNA TGCGCCAGCAGCCCAGAACCGACAGGGAGATCCTACGAGCAGTACTTC.

The chain links TRBV25-1 to TRBJ2-7; D perhaps matches TRBD1 (6 bases). The germline V gene has CDR1 MGHDK and CDR2 SYGVNS. V was trimmed by 1 base and J by 0 bases, leaving 10 bases between them. The CDR3 is 15 amino acids. CDR3 DNA sequence: TGTGCCAGCAGTGAATCCGACAGGAGCTCCTACGAGCAGTACTTC. Protein: CASSESDRSSYEQYF.